This TCR beta chain originates from a study of PD-L1 blockade in urothelial cancer. For the study at large: The study started patients on atezolizumab at some point between 2013 and 2015, giving 1,200 mg intravenously every 3 weeks. Investigators checked blood 3 weeks (second dose) and 6 weeks after treatment start. About 90% of the roughly 30 patients were men with bladder-origin urothelial cancer.

Enrolled patients showed locally advanced or metastatic urothelial carcinoma. Clones were sequenced by immunoSEQ multiplex PCR, and TCRdb holds only the in-frame ones, with some missing. The table has roughly 87,000 clones, roughly 87% seen once. CDR1 and CDR2 from the germline V gene are SGDLS and YYNGEE. The CDR3 totals 10 residues. V lost 6 bases, J lost 7 bases, and 5 bases lay in between. V usage is TRBV9 and J usage is TRBJ2-1; tentative D call: TRBD2 (5 bases). The material sequenced was PBMCs, taken around atezolizumab (anti-PD-L1) treatment. The TCR sequence derives from a woman between 65 and 79 years old with urothelial cancer. CDR3 in amino acids: CASTGNEQFF. The CDR3 nucleotides read TGTGCCAGCACGGGAAATGAGCAGTTCTTC.